The rows below give T cell receptor beta chains drawn from one sample of a study of shared clonotypes between healthy human individuals. The table came from immunoSEQ multiplex PCR; TCRdb's copy has only in-frame clones and leaves some out. The sample has 450,000 to 500,000 clones; over 70% are singletons. The sequenced sample consisted of PBMCs. The source of these receptors is a middle-aged woman in good health. Some clones in this sample may be carry-over from other donors' samples. The CDR3 runs from the conserved cysteine through the conserved F or W. D genes are given only for firm matches. Not all rows give a size; the values are once, few, many and, for expanded clones, a class.

J gene	clone size	V gene	D gene	CDR3 DNA	CDR3 protein
TRBJ1-2	-	TRBV28	-	TGTGCCAGCAGTTTAAGAGCCTTCAGCACCTTC	CASSLRAFSTF
TRBJ2-3	-	TRBV18	-	TGTGCCAGCTCACCAACGGGGTTCCGGGATACGCAGTATTTT	CASSPTGFRDTQYF
TRBJ1-2	-	TRBV18	-	TGTGCCAGCTCACCACCTGGAGGGTCCTATGGCTACACCTTC	CASSPPGGSYGYTF
TRBJ2-7	-	TRBV6-1	-	TGTGCCAGCAGTGAAGCGGACAGTGCCTCCTACGAGCAGTACTTC	CASSEADSASYEQYF
TRBJ2-6	-	TRBV27	-	TGTGCCAGCAGCCCCCGGGGACGTACCAACTCTGGGGCCAACGTCCTGACTTTC	CASSPRGRTNSGANVLTF
TRBJ1-2	once	TRBV7-9	-	TGTGCCAGCAGCTTAGTTAGCTATGGCTACACCTTC	CASSLVSYGYTF
TRBJ2-7	once	TRBV18	TRBD1	TGTGCCAGCTCACAGAAAGGGGGCTCGCGAGAGCAGTACTTC	CASSQKGGSREQYF
TRBJ2-7	once	TRBV4-1	TRBD2	TGCGCCAGCAGCAAGGTCTACCAGCGGGAGGGAGTCTACGAGCAGTACTTC	CASSKVYQREGVYEQYF
TRBJ2-7	once	TRBV9	-	TGTGCCAGCAGCGTAGCTGAGGAGGCCTACGAGCAGTACTTC	CASSVAEEAYEQYF
TRBJ1-1	-	TRBV1	-	TGCACCAGCACCTACAGGGGCAAGAACACTGAAGCTTTCTTT	CTSTYRGKNTEAFF
TRBJ2-7	-	TRBV4-2	TRBD2	TGTGCCAGCAGCCACACCGGGACTAGCAGATACGAGCAGTACTTC	CASSHTGTSRYEQYF
TRBJ2-5	-	TRBV28	TRBD2	TGTGCCAGCAGTTTATCCCGGACTAGCGGGAGCGGAGAGACCCAGTACTTC	CASSLSRTSGSGETQYF
TRBJ1-4	-	TRBV5-1	TRBD1	TGCGCCAGCAGCTTGGGGGACAGGACCAATGAAAAACTGTTTTTT	CASSLGDRTNEKLFF
TRBJ2-7	-	TRBV18	-	TGTGCCAGCTCACCAGGTCCAGGGAACGAGCAGTACTTC	CASSPGPGNEQYF
TRBJ1-2	-	TRBV18	-	TGTGCCAGCTCACCACCTTCCGAGGGGGGCTACACCTTC	CASSPPSEGGYTF
TRBJ2-2	once	TRBV30	-	TGTGCCTGGAGAGACGGTGGGGAGCTGTTTTTT	CAWRDGGELFF
TRBJ2-1	-	TRBV6-6	-	TGTGCCAGCAGTTCCCAAGGGAGCGCATACAATGAGCAGTTCTTC	CASSSQGSAYNEQFF
TRBJ1-5	-	TRBV19	-	TGTGCCAGTAGCCCACTAGTTAATCAGCCCCAGCATTTT	CASSPLVNQPQHF
TRBJ2-1	-	TRBV4-1	TRBD2	TGCGCCAGCAGCCCACACGCGGGACTAGCGGGAGGTTTCGGGTACAATGAGCAGTTCTTC	CASSPHAGLAGGFGYNEQFF
TRBJ2-1	-	TRBV19	-	TGTGCCAGTAGCGGGAGATCCTACAATGAGCAGTTCTTC	CASSGRSYNEQFF
TRBJ1-1	-	TRBV18	-	TGTGCCAGCTCACCACCGTTGTGGGAGGGGACTGAAGCTTTCTTT	CASSPPLWEGTEAFF
TRBJ1-1	-	TRBV7-9	TRBD1	TGTGCCAGCAGCTTTCAGGGGGGCACTGAAGCTTTCTTT	CASSFQGGTEAFF
TRBJ2-7	-	TRBV15	TRBD2	TGTGCCACCAGCAGAGATATGGATTGGGGAGCGGGACCACATCGGTACGAGCAGTACTTC	CATSRDMDWGAGPHRYEQYF
TRBJ2-4	-	TRBV10-1	TRBD1	TGCGCCAGCAGTGAGAGGGGGCGGAGCATTCAGTACTTC	CASSERGRSIQYF
TRBJ1-3	-	TRBV5-1	-	TGCGCCAGCAGCTTGGCGGGGGCCTCCTCTGGAAACACCATATATTTT	CASSLAGASSGNTIYF